The T cell receptor (beta chain) under discussion was sequenced for a study of T cells expressing NK-cell markers (TCRdb year 2020). Study-wide context: In sorted CD3+CD56+NKG2C+, CD3+CD56+NKG2C- and CD3+CD56-NKG2C+ T-cell subsets from several donors, TCR beta-chain repertoires were profiled. Among the eight sequenced donors, only one was HCMV-seronegative, while the other seven were HCMV-seropositive. Randomly selected healthy volunteers, three men and five women, were used as the eight sequenced donors. The libraries were sequenced on Illumina HiSeq 2000/2500, MiSeq or NextSeq, producing 2 x 150 bp reads. What the research found in general, with its limitations: It remained unclear whether the expanded NKG2C-expressing T cell clones were specific for HCMV antigens. For six donors, the dominant CD3+CD56+NKG2C+ clonotypes were among the top 10 CD8+ clonotypes and accounted for roughly 1.0-8% of CD8+ T cells. Those dominant clonotypes were again the most abundant among CD3+CD56-NKG2C+ cells in a handful of donors, at about 28.3-60.1%.

Notes on this clonotype: There is no known antigen for this receptor.

From the cysteine up to the phenylalanine, the CDR3 has a length of 11 residues. No nucleotide data were recorded. Sequenced on an Illumina HiSeq 2000. TCR beta cDNA libraries were prepared using 5'RACE template switching, which introduced a universal primer site and unique molecular identifiers. cDNA synthesis was primed from the TCR beta constant segment and was followed by two successive PCR amplification steps. In the authors' own workflow: MIGEC was used to demultiplex reads and group the reads by UMI, and MiTCR was used to assemble and quantify clonotypes. To exclude erroneous sequences, only TCR cDNA sequences supported by at least two reads were retained. The tcR package was used for downstream repertoire analysis, and clonotypes were matched across fractions by CDR3 nucleotide sequence plus V segment. VDJmatch was used to annotate antigen specificity against VDJdb, with one amino acid substitution in CDR3 permitted. TCRdb reprocessed the sequencing reads and holds a single record per CDR3 protein sequence, with no DNA. The V and J calls come from TCRdb's annotation, not from the publication. The table of this sample itemizes about 550,000 distinct CDR3 sequences. Approximately 3.5% of the sample is in the top ten clones.

A commercial ELISA kit detecting HCMV-specific IgG in serum was used to determine HCMV serostatus. Peripheral blood mononuclear cells were isolated from blood by Ficoll density gradient centrifugation. The rearranged segments are TRBV12-3 or TRBV12-4 and TRBJ2-7; no DNA is available, so the TRBD1 call from TCRdb remains unchecked. This TCR was recovered from a man younger than 30 in good health. Donor details come from another sample of the same person, matched by shared clones. Sequencing was performed on blood T cells: a sorted CD56 or NKG2C T cell subset, CD4+ or CD8+ T cells, or bulk PBMC T cells (not recorded which). This receptor has the CDR3 CASSSGGEQYF.